One sample yielded the 3 T cell receptor beta chains listed below, sequenced in a study of cytomegalovirus exposure and HLA in healthy donors. Both 60 Vbeta primers and 13 Jbeta primers went into the PCR. Measured with immunoSEQ multiplex PCR; TCRdb has only the in-frame clones, and not every one. Among about 220,000 clones, about four fifths were seen once, and the ten largest hold around 6%. The sample taken for sequencing was PBMCs. The receptors were sampled from a man aged 35 to 55 in good health and CMV-seropositive.

V is TRBV20-1 and J is TRBJ1-2; possible D gene TRBD1, 5 bases. V lost 8 bases and J lost 8, with 15 bases in between. The CDR3 length is 11 residues. Germline V gene sequence: CDR1 DFQATT, CDR2 SNEGSKA (reference sequence). The CDR3 here is CSSGRGGGYTF. The CDR3 coding sequence is TGCAGTTCCGGGAGGGGAGGGGGCTACACCTTC.

V is TRBV12-5 and J is TRBJ1-5; no firm D call. The CDR3 loop spans 12 amino acids. With 1 base removed from V and 6 bases from J, the gap between germline ends came to 4 bases. Germline V gene sequence: CDR1 LGHNT, CDR2 FRNRAP. CDR3 residues: CASGLDGQPQHF. In nucleotides, the CDR3 is TGTGCTAGTGGTTTGGACGGTCAGCCCCAGCATTTT.

The genes are TRBV11-3 and TRBJ1-2; TRBD1 matches at 9 bases. This CDR3 is 15 amino acids long. The ends lost 4 bases at V and 3 bases at J; junction bases unmatched: 6. The V gene's germline CDR1 is SGHNT and CDR2 YENEEA. DNA of the CDR3: TGTGCCAGCAGCTCCCCGGGACAGGGAGACTATGGCTACACCTTC. Translation: CASSSPGQGDYGYTF.